One T cell receptor beta chain is described in this entry. Looked up from germline, CDR1 is ENHRY and CDR2 is SYGVKD. V dropped 0 bases and J dropped 0; count of bases not matched to a gene: 4. The CDR3 runs to 16 residues. The sample belongs to a study of control samples from healthy donors and cancer patients. Assay used: immunoSEQ multiplex PCR; TCRdb lists only in-frame clones, some missing. Counted here are about 120,000 clones, about 87% occurring once; the ten biggest clones make up about 2.9%. The chain uses TRBV10-3 and TRBJ2-5; 7 nucleotides line up with TRBD1. The clonotype comes from a man in his fifties or sixties in good health. What was sequenced was blood. The CDR3 is CAISESTGNHQETQYF. Written as DNA, the CDR3 is TGTGCCATCAGTGAGTCGACAGGGAACCACCAAGAGACCCAGTACTTC.